The sample holds a few counts of the clone carrying this T cell receptor (beta chain). Its antigen is currently unknown. In building TCR beta libraries, iRepertoire HTBI primers were used together with Arm-PCR of CDR3 regions. TCRdb re-called the multiplex PCR reads with MiXCR, one entry per CDR3 protein. There are 600,000 to 650,000 distinct CDR3 sequences in the sample; under 20% occur only once, and around a sixth lies in the top ten. The time point denotes: newly diagnosed GD, antithyroid drugs for less than 3 months. Generation of the TCR library employed RNA extracted from PBMCs. The data were obtained in a study of regulatory T cells in long-lasting Graves disease. Study-wide findings and caveats: Persistent disease favored TRBV28, TRBJ1-2 and TRBJ2-5.

The CDR3 consists of 15 residues. The V end was cut by 0 bases, the J end by 1 base, with 9 bases between. CDR1 and CDR2 from the germline V gene are ENHRY and SYGVKD. This same sample was also part of a study on T cells in Graves' hyperthyroidism and ophthalmopathy. That work states: Researchers found most expanded thyroid clonotypes above 0.001 in blood as well.

The starting material was peripheral blood mononuclear cells (PBMCs), obtained at new diagnosis, from a patient treated with antithyroid drugs. This sequence joins TRBV10-3 and TRBJ2-5, with D possibly matching TRBD2 (6 bases). The receptor was derived from a woman aged 25 to 45 with Graves disease. The CDR3 reads CAISESSGIQETQYF. The CDR3 bases are TGTGCCATCAGTGAGTCTAGCGGAATCCAAGAGACCCAGTACTTC.